The source of this TCR beta chain is a study of cytomegalovirus exposure and HLA in healthy donors. Findings of the study overall: TRBV6-2, TRBV6-3 and some other V segments were unresolvable in 87-base-pair reads. Further analysis, carried out later, found HLA-associated TCR beta chains more clonally expanded than equally common other chains. Using a false discovery rate of 0.05, a later analysis showed that 16,951 TCR beta sequences were associated with HLA alleles.

With V trimmed by 9 bases and J by 1 base, 10 bases remained unmatched. The CDR3 consists of 15 residues. Looked up from germline, CDR1 is LNHDA and CDR2 is SQIVND (reference sequence). Worth noting for this clone: Its target is not known.

In the PCR, 60 Vbeta and 13 Jbeta primers were used. The method was immunoSEQ multiplex PCR; TCRdb's version includes in-frame clones alone and lacks a portion of them. This table holds about 160,000 clones. The J gene is TRBJ2-7, the V gene TRBV19; TRBD1 agrees at 9 bases. The sequence derives from a woman between 55 and 75 years old in good health and CMV-seronegative. The sequenced sample consisted of PBMCs. Here the CDR3 DNA reads TGTGCCAGCGGGGTGGGACAGGGCCCTTCCTACGAGCAGTACTTC. The encoded protein is CASGVGQGPSYEQYF.